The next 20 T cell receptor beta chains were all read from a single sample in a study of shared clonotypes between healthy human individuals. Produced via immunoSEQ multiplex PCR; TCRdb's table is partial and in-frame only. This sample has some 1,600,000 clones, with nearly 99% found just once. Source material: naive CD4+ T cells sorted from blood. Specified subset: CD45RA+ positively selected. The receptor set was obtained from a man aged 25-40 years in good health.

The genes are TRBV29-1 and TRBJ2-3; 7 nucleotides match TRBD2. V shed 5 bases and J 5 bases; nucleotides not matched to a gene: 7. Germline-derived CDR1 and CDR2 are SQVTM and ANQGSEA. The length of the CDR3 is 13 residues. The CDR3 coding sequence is TGCAGCGTTTTGGCGGGAGCGGGAGATACGCAGTATTTT. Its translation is CSVLAGAGDTQYF.

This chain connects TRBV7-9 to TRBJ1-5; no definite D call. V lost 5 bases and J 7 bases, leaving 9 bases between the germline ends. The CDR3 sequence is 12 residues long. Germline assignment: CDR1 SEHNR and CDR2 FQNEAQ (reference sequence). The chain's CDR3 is CASSLTYQPQHF. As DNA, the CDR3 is TGTGCCAGCAGCCTTACTTACCAGCCCCAGCATTTT. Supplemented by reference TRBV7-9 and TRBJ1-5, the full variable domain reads DTGVSQNPRHKITKRGQNVTFRCDPISEHNRLYWYRQTLGQGPEFLTYFQNEAQLEKSRLLSDRFSAERPKGSFSTLEIQRTEQGDSAMYLCASSLTYQPQHFGDGTRLSIL.

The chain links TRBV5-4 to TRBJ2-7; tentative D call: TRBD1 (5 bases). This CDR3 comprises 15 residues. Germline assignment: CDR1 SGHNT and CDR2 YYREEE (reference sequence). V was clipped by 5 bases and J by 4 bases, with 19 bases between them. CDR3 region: CASRLTTESPYEQYF. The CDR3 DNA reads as TGTGCCAGCAGATTAACGACAGAATCTCCTTACGAGCAGTACTTC.

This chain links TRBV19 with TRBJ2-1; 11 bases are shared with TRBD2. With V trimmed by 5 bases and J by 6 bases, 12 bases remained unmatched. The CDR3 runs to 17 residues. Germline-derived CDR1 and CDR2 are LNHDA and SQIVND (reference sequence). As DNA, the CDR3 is TGTGCCAGTAGTCTAGCGGGAGGTAATATAGTGGGCAATGAGCAGTTCTTC. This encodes CASSLAGGNIVGNEQFF.

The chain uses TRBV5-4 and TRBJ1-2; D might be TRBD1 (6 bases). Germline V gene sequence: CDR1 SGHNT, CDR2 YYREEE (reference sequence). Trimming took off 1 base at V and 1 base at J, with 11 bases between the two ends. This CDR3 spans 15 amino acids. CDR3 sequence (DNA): TGTGCCAGCAGCTTGCGGACAGCCAATAACTATGGCTACACCTTC. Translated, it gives CASSLRTANNYGYTF.

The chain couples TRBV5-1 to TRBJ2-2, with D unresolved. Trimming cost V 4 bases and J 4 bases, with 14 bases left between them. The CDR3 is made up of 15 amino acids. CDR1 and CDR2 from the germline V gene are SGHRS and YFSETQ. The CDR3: CASSLAKSGTGELFF. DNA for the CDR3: TGCGCCAGCAGCCTCGCTAAGTCAGGCACCGGGGAGCTGTTTTTT.

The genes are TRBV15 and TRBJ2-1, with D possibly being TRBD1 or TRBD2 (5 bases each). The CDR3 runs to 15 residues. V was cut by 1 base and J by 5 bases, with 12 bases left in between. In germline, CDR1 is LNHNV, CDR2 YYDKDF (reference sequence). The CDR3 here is CATSRGWDQNNEQFF. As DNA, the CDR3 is TGTGCCACCAGCAGAGGCTGGGACCAGAACAATGAGCAGTTCTTC.

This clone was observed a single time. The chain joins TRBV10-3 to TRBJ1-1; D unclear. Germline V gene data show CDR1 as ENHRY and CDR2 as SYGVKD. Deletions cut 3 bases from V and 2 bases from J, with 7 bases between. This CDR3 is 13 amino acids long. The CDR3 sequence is CAISERANTEAFF. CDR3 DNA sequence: TGTGCCATCAGTGAAAGAGCAAACACTGAAGCTTTCTTT.

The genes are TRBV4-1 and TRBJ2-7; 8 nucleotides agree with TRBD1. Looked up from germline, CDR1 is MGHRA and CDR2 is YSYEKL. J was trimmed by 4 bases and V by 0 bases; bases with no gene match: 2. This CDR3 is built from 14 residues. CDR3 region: CASSQEQGAYEQYF. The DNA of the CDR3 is TGCGCCAGCAGCCAAGAGCAGGGGGCTTACGAGCAGTACTTC.

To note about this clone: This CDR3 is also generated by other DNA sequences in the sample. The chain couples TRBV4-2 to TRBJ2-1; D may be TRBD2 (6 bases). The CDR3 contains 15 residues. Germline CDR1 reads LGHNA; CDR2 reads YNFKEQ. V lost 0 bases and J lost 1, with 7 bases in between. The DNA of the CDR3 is TGTGCCAGCAGCCAAGACGGGAGTTCCTACAATGAGCAGTTCTTC. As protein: CASSQDGSSYNEQFF.

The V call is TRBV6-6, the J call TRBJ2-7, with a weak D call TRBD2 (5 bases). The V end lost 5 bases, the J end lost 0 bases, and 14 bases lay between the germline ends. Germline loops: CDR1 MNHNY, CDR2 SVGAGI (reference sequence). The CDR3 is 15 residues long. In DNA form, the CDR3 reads TGTGCCAGCAGTCAGCGGCCCGCCCGCTCCTACGAGCAGTACTTC. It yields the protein CASSQRPARSYEQYF.

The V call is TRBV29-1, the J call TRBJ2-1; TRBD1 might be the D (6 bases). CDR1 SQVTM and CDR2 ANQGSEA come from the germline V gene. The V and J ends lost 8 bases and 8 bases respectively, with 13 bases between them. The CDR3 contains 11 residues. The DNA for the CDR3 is TGCAGCAGCCGGACAGTTCATGAGCAGTTCTTC. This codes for CSSRTVHEQFF.

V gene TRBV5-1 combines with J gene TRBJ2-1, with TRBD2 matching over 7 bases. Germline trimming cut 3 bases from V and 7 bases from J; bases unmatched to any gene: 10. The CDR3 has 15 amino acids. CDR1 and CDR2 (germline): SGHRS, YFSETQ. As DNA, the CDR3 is TGCGCCAGCAGCTCGATAGCGGGCGCAAGAAATGAGCAGTTCTTC. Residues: CASSSIAGARNEQFF.

CDR3 nucleotide sequence: TGCAGCGTTGTTTGGGGGCTGACCGGGGAGCTGTTTTTT. Translating it yields CSVVWGLTGELFF. The chain combines TRBV29-1 with TRBJ2-2; possible D gene TRBD1, 6 bases. This CDR3 region has 13 residues. The V and J ends lost 4 bases and 5 bases respectively, with 11 bases between them. Germline-derived CDR1 and CDR2 are SQVTM and ANQGSEA.

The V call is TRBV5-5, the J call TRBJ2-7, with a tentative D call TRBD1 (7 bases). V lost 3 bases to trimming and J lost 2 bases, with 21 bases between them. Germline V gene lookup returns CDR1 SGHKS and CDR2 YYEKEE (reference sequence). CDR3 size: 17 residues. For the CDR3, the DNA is TGTGCCAGCAGCTCGGATGTTGGTCAGGGGGGAGCCTACGAGCAGTACTTC. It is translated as CASSSDVGQGGAYEQYF.

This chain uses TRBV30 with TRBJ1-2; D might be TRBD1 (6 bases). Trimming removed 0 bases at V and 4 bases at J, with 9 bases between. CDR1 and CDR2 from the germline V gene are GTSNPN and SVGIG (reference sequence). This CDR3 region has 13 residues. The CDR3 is CAWSVQGFYGYTF. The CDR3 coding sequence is TGTGCCTGGAGTGTACAGGGATTCTATGGCTACACCTTC.

The CDR3 bases are TGTGCCAGCAGTTACTCGATGGCGGGGGTTCAGTACGAGCAGTACTTC. Translating it yields CASSYSMAGVQYEQYF. V and J are TRBV6-5 and TRBJ2-7, with TRBD2 matching over 7 bases. Germline V lookup: CDR1 MNHEY, CDR2 SVGAGI. V lost 0 bases, J lost 4 bases, and 9 bases stayed unmatched. The CDR3 length is 16 residues.

CDR3 amino acids: CASSVGQVLGEQYF. The DNA of the CDR3 is TGCGCCAGCAGCGTCGGACAGGTCCTAGGGGAGCAGTACTTC. The V gene is TRBV5-1, the J gene TRBJ2-7; TRBD1 matches at 7 bases. J lost 7 bases, V lost 4 bases, and 11 bases had no gene match. The CDR3 is made up of 14 amino acids. Germline CDR1 and CDR2: SGHRS and YFSETQ.

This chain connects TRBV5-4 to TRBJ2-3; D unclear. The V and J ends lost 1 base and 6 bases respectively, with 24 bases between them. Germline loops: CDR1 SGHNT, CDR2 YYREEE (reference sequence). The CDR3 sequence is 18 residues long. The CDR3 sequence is CASSLRVIGFQVWDTQYF. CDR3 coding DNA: TGTGCCAGCAGCTTGCGAGTCATAGGTTTCCAGGTTTGGGATACGCAGTATTTT.

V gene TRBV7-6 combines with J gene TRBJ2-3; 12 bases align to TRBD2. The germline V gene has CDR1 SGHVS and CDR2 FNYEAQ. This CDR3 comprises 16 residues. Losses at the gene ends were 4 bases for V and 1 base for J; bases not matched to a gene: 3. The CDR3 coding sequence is TGTGCCAGCAGCTCGACTAGCGGGAGTGGCACAGATACGCAGTATTTT. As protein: CASSSTSGSGTDTQYF.